Below are 27 T cell receptor beta chains sequenced from a single sample in a study of PD-1 blockade in classical Hodgkin lymphoma. Sequencing used immunoSEQ multiplex PCR; TCRdb keeps in-frame clones, though not all of them. The sample includes around 9,900 clones, around 90% of them seen just once. After autologous stem cell transplantation all patients relapsed, and prior brentuximab vedotin exposure differed between cohorts. The source was peripheral blood mononuclear cells (PBMCs), collected at baseline. The origin of the receptors is a human donor with classical Hodgkin lymphoma.

The rearrangement joins TRBV13 to TRBJ2-7; D is ambiguous. The CDR3 is made up of 14 amino acids. Germline lookup yields CDR1 PRHDT and CDR2 FYEKMQ (reference sequence). V was cut by 5 bases and J by 3 bases, with 14 bases left in between. CDR3 amino acids: CASSGRATLYEQYF. As DNA, the CDR3 is TGTGCCAGCAGCGGCCGGGCCACCCTCTACGAGCAGTACTTC.

The rearrangement uses TRBV15 and TRBJ2-7, with 7 bases fitting TRBD1. Germline assignment: CDR1 LNHNV and CDR2 YYDKDF (reference sequence). There are 13 residues in the CDR3. V was pared by 5 bases and J by 4 bases, with 5 bases of the junction left unmatched. The CDR3 reads CATSQDRSYEQYF. The CDR3, as DNA: TGTGCCACCAGCCAGGACAGGTCTTACGAGCAGTACTTC.

The genes are TRBV7-2 and TRBJ1-5; tentative D call: TRBD1 (6 bases). CDR1 is SGHTA, CDR2 FQGNSA, per germline. The length of the CDR3 is 15 residues. Trimming took off 1 base at V and 2 bases at J, with 9 bases between the two ends. The CDR3 DNA reads TGTGCCAGCAGCTTAGAAGGGGGAGGCAATCAGCCCCAGCATTTT. It is translated as CASSLEGGGNQPQHF.

The V and J genes are TRBV6-5 and TRBJ1-5; D not certain. V was shortened by 6 bases and J by 6 bases, with 6 bases between the two germline ends. Germline CDR1 reads MNHEY; CDR2 reads SVGAGI. This CDR3 spans 11 amino acids. CDR3 DNA sequence: TGTGCCAGCAGCCCGGGTCAGCCCCAGCATTTT. Translating it yields CASSPGQPQHF.

V usage is TRBV19 and J usage is TRBJ2-1; no definite D call. V was clipped by 6 bases and J by 9 bases, with 3 bases between them. The CDR3 totals 9 residues. Germline V gene lookup returns CDR1 LNHDA and CDR2 SQIVND (reference sequence). CDR3 bases: TGTGCCAGTAGAACTGAGCAGTTCTTC. Translation gives CASRTEQFF.

The gene calls are TRBV27 and TRBJ2-1; D call uncertain. The CDR3 runs 13 residues. Per germline, CDR1 MNHEY and CDR2 SMNVEV (reference sequence). The germline V and J ends were trimmed by 3 bases and 0 bases, with 3 bases remaining between them. The chain's CDR3 is CASSFSSYNEQFF. The DNA of the CDR3 is TGTGCCAGCAGTTTTAGCTCCTACAATGAGCAGTTCTTC.

The J gene is TRBJ2-1, the V gene TRBV7-3; possible D gene TRBD2, 6 bases. The CDR3 is made up of 13 amino acids. V dropped 2 bases and J dropped 7 bases, with 9 bases sitting between them. Germline V gene sequence: CDR1 SGHTA, CDR2 FQGTGA. The CDR3 region is CASSLAGRNEQFF. The CDR3 DNA is TGTGCCAGCAGCTTAGCGGGAAGAAATGAGCAGTTCTTC. The variable domain in full, completed from reference TRBV7-3 and TRBJ2-1, reads GAGVSQTPSNKVTEKGKYVELRCDPISGHTALYWYRQSLGQGPEFLIYFQGTGAADDSGLPNDRFFAVRPEGSVSTLKIQRTERGDSAVYLCASSLAGRNEQFFGPGTRLTVL.

This chain connects TRBV19 to TRBJ2-7; 8 positions agree with TRBD1. The V gene's germline CDR1 is LNHDA and CDR2 SQIVND (reference sequence). The trim removed 6 bases at V and 0 bases at J, leaving 7 bases unmatched. CDR3 length equals 15 residues. Here the CDR3 reads CASRWTGRSSYEQYF. The CDR3 coding sequence is TGTGCCAGTAGATGGACAGGGCGTAGCTCCTACGAGCAGTACTTC.

The chain carries TRBV6-5 and TRBJ1-1; 7 bases are shared with TRBD1. CDR1 is MNHEY, CDR2 SVGAGI, per germline. The CDR3 spans 13 residues. The ends lost 5 bases at V and 5 bases at J; junction bases unmatched: 5. The CDR3 DNA follows: TGTGCCAGCAGTAACCAGGGGGTTACTGAAGCTTTCTTT. Translation gives CASSNQGVTEAFF.

The chain couples TRBV25-1 to TRBJ2-7; tentative D call: TRBD1 (6 bases). V was trimmed by 6 bases and J by 5 bases, leaving 17 bases between them. Germline V gives CDR1 MGHDK, CDR2 SYGVNS. The CDR3 runs to 14 residues. The CDR3 is CASSHYRVADEQYF. The CDR3 DNA reads as TGTGCCAGCAGCCACTACAGGGTTGCTGACGAGCAGTACTTC.

This chain joins TRBV27 and TRBJ1-1, with D unresolved. CDR1 is MNHEY, CDR2 SMNVEV, per germline (reference sequence). The V gene lost 7 bases and the J gene lost 0 bases, with 9 bases spanning the gap. The CDR3 loop spans 13 amino acids. CDR3 protein: CASKSTLNTEAFF. The CDR3 nucleotides are TGTGCCAGCAAGTCAACGCTGAACACTGAAGCTTTCTTT.

The CDR3 reads CASSPMGPPHNEQFF. In DNA, the CDR3 is TGTGCCAGCAGCCCGATGGGACCCCCCCACAATGAGCAGTTCTTC. V usage is TRBV28 and J usage is TRBJ2-1; D may correspond to TRBD1 or TRBD2 (5 bases each). CDR1 is MDHEN and CDR2 is SYDVKM in the germline V gene. The CDR3 runs to 15 residues. V lost 6 bases and J 5 bases, leaving 17 bases between the germline ends.

The DNA of the CDR3 is TGTGCCAGCAGTGTTGGCATTAGCAATCAGCCCCAGCATTTT. Translation gives CASSVGISNQPQHF. This rearrangement joins TRBV25-1 to TRBJ1-5; D is ambiguous. CDR3 length: 14 amino acids. Germline V gene lookup returns CDR1 MGHDK and CDR2 SYGVNS. Trimming shortened V by 4 bases and J by 0 bases, and 7 bases separated the two germline ends.

The rearrangement joins TRBV7-3 to TRBJ1-1, with D possibly matching TRBD1 (6 bases). V was trimmed by 4 bases and J by 4 bases, leaving 10 bases between them. This CDR3 comprises 13 residues. Germline V gene sequence: CDR1 SGHTA, CDR2 FQGTGA. CDR3 in amino acids: CASSSQGGTEAFF. The CDR3 DNA follows: TGTGCCAGCAGCTCACAAGGGGGCACTGAAGCTTTCTTT.

This chain links TRBV11-3 with TRBJ1-1, with D possibly being TRBD1 (5 bases). Germline V gives CDR1 SGHNT, CDR2 YENEEA. This CDR3 region has 15 residues. Deletions cut 6 bases from V and 5 bases from J, with 19 bases between. CDR3 in DNA: TGTGCCAGCAGTTACGAGGGGCAGGGAAGAACTGAAGCTTTCTTT. This encodes CASSYEGQGRTEAFF. Variable domain in full (rest from reference TRBV11-3 and TRBJ1-1): EAGVVQSPRYKIIEKKQPVAFWCNPISGHNTLYWYLQNLGQGPELLIRYENEEAVDDSQLPKDRFSAERLKGVDSTLKIQPAELGDSAVYLCASSYEGQGRTEAFFGQGTRLTVV.

As concerns this clone: The same CDR3 can be traced to other DNA sequences in this sample. V usage is TRBV27 and J usage is TRBJ2-7, with a possible D match to TRBD2 (7 bases). The CDR3 loop spans 14 amino acids. V was pared by 5 bases and J by 3 bases, with 14 bases between. Looked up from germline, CDR1 is MNHEY and CDR2 is SMNVEV (reference sequence). The CDR3 sequence: CASSILGGLYEQYF. The CDR3 bases are TGTGCCAGCAGTATCTTGGGGGGGCTCTACGAGCAGTACTTC.

This chain uses TRBV2 with TRBJ2-7, with D tentatively TRBD1 (5 bases). CDR1 SNHLY and CDR2 FYNNEI come from the germline V gene. The CDR3 loop spans 12 amino acids. The germline V and J ends were trimmed by 7 bases and 2 bases, with 9 bases remaining between them. This chain's CDR3 is CASKRGPYEQYF. The DNA of the CDR3 is TGTGCCAGCAAAAGGGGCCCCTACGAGCAGTACTTC.

The gene calls are TRBV9 and TRBJ1-4, with D hard to call. Germline V CDR1 and CDR2: SGDLS, YYNGEE. V shed 0 bases and J shed 5 bases, with 11 bases lying between them. The CDR3 is 15 residues long. The CDR3, as DNA: TGTGCCAGCAGCGTAGGAAGGGTTCCCAATGAAAAACTGTTTTTT. This encodes CASSVGRVPNEKLFF.

The V gene is TRBV25-1, the J gene TRBJ2-3; D not certain. This CDR3 is 16 amino acids long. The germline V gene encodes CDR1 MGHDK and CDR2 SYGVNS. V was clipped by 2 bases and J by 0 bases, with 12 bases between them. CDR3 nucleotides: TGTGCCAGCAGTGAACTCGCCTTTCATAGCACAGATACGCAGTATTTT. It is translated as CASSELAFHSTDTQYF.

The chain has TRBV11-2 and TRBJ1-1; D is ambiguous. This CDR3 is 19 amino acids long. Trimming stripped 3 bases from V and 4 bases from J, with 27 bases between. CDR1 and CDR2 (germline): SGHAT, FQNNGV. The CDR3 reads CASSFRTGVVNLGGTEAFF. In DNA form, the CDR3 reads TGTGCCAGCAGCTTCAGAACCGGGGTGGTGAACCTTGGAGGCACTGAAGCTTTCTTT.

V gene TRBV6-4 combines with J gene TRBJ2-1, with D possibly matching TRBD2 (6 bases). Between the trimmed V and J ends, which lost 1 base and 0 bases, there was a span of 7 bases. CDR3 length equals 15 residues. CDR1 is MRHNA, CDR2 SNTAGT, per germline. The CDR3 DNA sequence: TGTGCCAGCAGTGACTTGGGGGGCTCCTACAATGAGCAGTTCTTC. This codes for CASSDLGGSYNEQFF.

This chain links TRBV19 with TRBJ1-5; D unclear. Germline values: CDR1 LNHDA, CDR2 SQIVND (reference sequence). This CDR3 has 15 residues. The V and J ends lost 3 bases and 0 bases respectively, with 9 bases between them. CDR3 DNA sequence: TGTGCCAGTAGTATGCCACTTTATAGCAATCAGCCCCAGCATTTT. It translates to CASSMPLYSNQPQHF.

This rearrangement joins TRBV5-6 to TRBJ2-1; D gene unclear. The CDR3 is 13 amino acids. Germline V gene sequence: CDR1 SGHDT, CDR2 YYEEEE. Trimming pared 0 bases from V and 8 bases from J, leaving 9 bases between. As DNA, the CDR3 is TGTGCCAGCAGCTTGGCCGGGCGCTATGAGCAGTTCTTC. Translated: CASSLAGRYEQFF. Full variable domain (rest looked up from reference TRBV5-6 and TRBJ2-1): DAGVTQSPTHLIKTRGQQVTLRCSPKSGHDTVSWYQQALGQGPQFIFQYYEEEERQRGNFPDRFSGHQFPNYSSELNVNALLLGDSALYLCASSLAGRYEQFFGPGTRLTVL.

The rearrangement uses TRBV6-6 and TRBJ2-7; D remains ambiguous. Germline V CDR1 and CDR2: MNHNY, SVGAGI (reference sequence). This CDR3 is built from 12 residues. V gave up 7 bases and J gave up 2 bases, with 9 bases separating them. As DNA, the CDR3 is TGTGCCAGCAAACAGCCTACCTACGAGCAGTACTTC. Its protein is CASKQPTYEQYF.

The J gene is TRBJ2-3, the V gene TRBV7-2; either TRBD1 or TRBD2 may fit D (5 bases each). The germline V gene has CDR1 SGHTA and CDR2 FQGNSA. There are 16 residues in the CDR3. V lost 2 bases to trimming and J lost 2 bases, with 14 bases between them. CDR3 sequence reads: CASSLRLQAYTDTQYF. CDR3 nucleotides: TGTGCCAGCAGCTTAAGACTACAGGCATACACAGATACGCAGTATTTT.

The V and J genes are TRBV6-4 and TRBJ2-5; TRBD2 agrees at 12 bases. This CDR3 region has 15 residues. Germline V lookup: CDR1 MRHNA, CDR2 SNTAGT. J gave up 2 bases and V 4 bases, and 2 bases lay outside the gene matches. DNA of the CDR3: TGTGCCAGCAGTGTGCTAGCGGGAGGGCAAGAGACCCAGTACTTC. It specifies CASSVLAGGQETQYF.

This sequence joins TRBV29-1 and TRBJ2-1, with 11 bases matching TRBD2. V trimming: 5 bases; J trimming: 7 bases; junction bases outside the gene matches: 10. The CDR3 runs 15 residues. Germline CDR1 and CDR2: SQVTM and ANQGSEA. CDR3 region: CSVSILAGALNEQFF. The CDR3 DNA follows: TGCAGCGTTAGTATACTAGCGGGAGCTTTGAATGAGCAGTTCTTC.